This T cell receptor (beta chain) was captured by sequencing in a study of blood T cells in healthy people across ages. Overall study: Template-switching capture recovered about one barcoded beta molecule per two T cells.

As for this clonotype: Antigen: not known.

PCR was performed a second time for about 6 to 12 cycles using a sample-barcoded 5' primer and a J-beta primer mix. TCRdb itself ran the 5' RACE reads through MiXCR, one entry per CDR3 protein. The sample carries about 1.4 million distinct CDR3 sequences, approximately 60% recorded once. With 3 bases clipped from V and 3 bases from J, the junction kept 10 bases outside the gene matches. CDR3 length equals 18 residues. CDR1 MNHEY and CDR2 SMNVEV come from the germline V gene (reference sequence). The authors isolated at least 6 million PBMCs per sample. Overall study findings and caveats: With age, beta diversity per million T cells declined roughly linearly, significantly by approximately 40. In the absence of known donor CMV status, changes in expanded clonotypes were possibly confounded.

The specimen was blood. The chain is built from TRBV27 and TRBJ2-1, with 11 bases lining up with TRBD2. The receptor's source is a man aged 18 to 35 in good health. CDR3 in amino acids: CASSLSVGLAGSYNEQFF. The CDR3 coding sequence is TGTGCCAGCAGTTTGTCAGTTGGACTAGCGGGTAGCTACAATGAGCAGTTCTTC.